This T cell receptor beta chain comes out of a study of blood T cells in healthy people across ages. Primers used in a second PCR of about 6 to 11 cycles were a sample-barcoded 5' primer and a J-beta primer mix. From the 5' RACE reads, TCRdb called clonotypes with MiXCR, one entry per CDR3 protein. The table lists 550,000 to 750,000 distinct CDR3 sequences, 20% to 25% of them singletons. Remarks on this clonotype: Antigen specificity is unknown.

J gave up 12 bases and V 4 bases, and 14 bases lay outside the gene matches. Germline V gene sequence: CDR1 SGHTA, CDR2 FQGNSA. The CDR3 totals 15 residues. Study results and limitations: Diversity figures based on one million T cells were deemed too low.

Total RNA amounts of at least 5 micrograms were extracted per sample. The chain joins TRBV7-2 to TRBJ2-7; 11 nucleotides line up with TRBD2. The sequenced sample consisted of blood. This TCR was recovered from a man between 65 and 85 years old in good health. The CDR3 spells CASSSTPLAGAGRYF. The CDR3, as DNA: TGTGCCAGCAGCTCGACCCCACTAGCGGGAGCCGGGCGGTACTTC.